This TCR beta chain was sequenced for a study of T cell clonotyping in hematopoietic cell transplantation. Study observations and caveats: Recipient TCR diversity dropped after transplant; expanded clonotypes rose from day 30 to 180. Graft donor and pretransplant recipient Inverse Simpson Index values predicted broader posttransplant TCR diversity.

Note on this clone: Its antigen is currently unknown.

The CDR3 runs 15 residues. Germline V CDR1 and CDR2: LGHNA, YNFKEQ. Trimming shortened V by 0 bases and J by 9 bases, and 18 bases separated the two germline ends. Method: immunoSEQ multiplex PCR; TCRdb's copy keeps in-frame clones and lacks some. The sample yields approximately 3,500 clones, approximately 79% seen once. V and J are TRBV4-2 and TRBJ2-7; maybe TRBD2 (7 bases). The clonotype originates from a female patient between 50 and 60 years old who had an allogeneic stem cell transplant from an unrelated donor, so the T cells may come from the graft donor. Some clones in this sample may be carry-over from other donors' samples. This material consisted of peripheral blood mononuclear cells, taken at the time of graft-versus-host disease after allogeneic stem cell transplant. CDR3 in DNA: TGTGCCAGCAGCCAAGAGTGGGGGGGGCGAACGGGGCAGTACTTC. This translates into CASSQEWGGRTGQYF.